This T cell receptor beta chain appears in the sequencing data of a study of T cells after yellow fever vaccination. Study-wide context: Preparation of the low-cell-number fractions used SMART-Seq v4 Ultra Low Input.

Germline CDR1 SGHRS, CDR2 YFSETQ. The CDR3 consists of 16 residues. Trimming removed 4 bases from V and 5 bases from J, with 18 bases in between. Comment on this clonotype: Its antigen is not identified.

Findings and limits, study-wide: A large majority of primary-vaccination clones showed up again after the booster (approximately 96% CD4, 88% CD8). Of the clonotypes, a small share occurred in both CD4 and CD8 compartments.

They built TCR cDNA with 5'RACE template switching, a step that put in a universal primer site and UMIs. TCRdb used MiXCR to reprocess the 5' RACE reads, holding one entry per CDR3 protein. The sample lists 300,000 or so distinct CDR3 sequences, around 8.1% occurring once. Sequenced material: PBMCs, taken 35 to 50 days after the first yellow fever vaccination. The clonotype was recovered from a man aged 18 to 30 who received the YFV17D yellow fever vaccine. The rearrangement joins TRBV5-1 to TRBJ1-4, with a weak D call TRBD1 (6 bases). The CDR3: CASSPDSGQLNEKLFF. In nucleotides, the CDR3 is TGCGCCAGCAGCCCGGACAGCGGGCAGCTGAATGAAAAACTGTTTTTT.